The clone carrying this T cell receptor (beta chain) showed up just a few times. Its specificity is not known. Alongside a J-beta primer mix, a sample-barcoded 5' primer served in a second PCR lasting 7 to 11 cycles. Every sample returned 2.5 million or more CDR3-containing paired-end reads. TCRdb re-derived calls from the 5' RACE reads in MiXCR, one entry per CDR3 protein. This sample carries about 1.5 million distinct CDR3 sequences, roughly two fifths of them seen once, and the ten largest clones take about 4%. These data belong to a study of blood T cells in healthy people across ages. Study results and limitations: Age brought a roughly linear fall in TCR beta diversity measured per million T cells. A greater number of naive CD4+ cells and higher diversity distinguished long-lived donors from aged donors.

This clonotype originated in a young woman in good health. Input material: blood.

CDR3 sequence reads: CASSQAVGEPSRHEQYF. For the CDR3, the DNA is TGCGCCAGCAGCCAAGCCGTCGGTGAACCGAGCAGGCACGAGCAGTACTTC. The chain joins TRBV4-3 to TRBJ2-7, with D unresolved. V lost 1 base, J lost 5 bases, and 21 bases lay in between. The length of the CDR3 is 17 residues. Germline V gene data show CDR1 as LGHNA and CDR2 as YSLEER.